These T cell receptor beta chains were read from a single sample in a study of chemoradiotherapy in HPV16-positive cancers. Method: immunoSEQ multiplex PCR; TCRdb's copy keeps in-frame clones and lacks some. The sample carries 10,000 or so clones, about 80% recorded once. The sequences come from blood, collected from a patient who underwent chemoradiotherapy. Every receptor here comes from a human donor with HPV-associated anogenital cancer. Each CDR3 is given without its conserved first and last residue. The order of the fields is V gene, J gene, CDR3 protein.

>TRBV6-4|TRBJ2-7
ASSALAGRYSYEQY
>TRBV18|TRBJ2-5
ASSSQGKETQY
>TRBV6-1|TRBJ1-1
ASSGSTEAF
>TRBV6-5|TRBJ2-5
AVGIGGGTQY
>TRBV2|TRBJ2-7
ASSELRDTVSYEQY
>TRBV5-5|TRBJ2-7
ASIPVRGSYEQY
>TRBV5-1|TRBJ2-7
ASSPGTGSWEQY
>TRBV7-9|TRBJ1-2
ASSLEGRNYGYT
>TRBV7-2|TRBJ1-5
ASSASNQPQH
>TRBV27|TRBJ2-7
ASWSSYEQY
>TRBV19|TRBJ1-5
ASSGTGGFQPQH
>TRBV19|TRBJ1-2
ASSPTGIDGYT
>TRBV11-3|TRBJ2-3
ASSLDSGGTDTQY
>TRBV5-6|TRBJ2-7
ASSFGGYYEQY
>TRBV27|TRBJ1-2
ASSKSGASGYT
>TRBV9|TRBJ2-1
ASSVEVAGLYNEQF
>TRBV9|TRBJ2-1
ASSVGGPSPEQF
>TRBV7-9|TRBJ1-2
ASSDPRDWQYYGYT
>TRBV6-5|TRBJ1-1
ASSYSQGNTEAF
>TRBV6-5|NA
ASSYGGQTSSYEQY
>TRBV5-5|TRBJ1-1
ASSLAGLPKGSTEAF
>TRBV27|TRBJ1-2
ASSPRQGHYGYT
>TRBV5-1|TRBJ2-2
ASSLVALIGTGELF
>TRBV6-6|TRBJ2-2
ASLNSRGTGELF
>TRBV6-4|TRBJ1-5
ASSEEVDQPQH
>TRBV28|TRBJ1-6
ASSTSGTGSPLH
>TRBV2|TRBJ1-6
ASSPQGADRPLH
>TRBV7-8|TRBJ2-1
ASSPKRTQAAQF
>TRBV7-8|TRBJ1-2
ASSLREGVSLYGYT
>TRBV6-5|TRBJ2-2
ASSYGSRYTGELF
>TRBV6-5|NA
ASSEGSQPYEQY
>TRBV7-8|TRBJ1-5
ASSLGRSNQPQH
>TRBV5-5|TRBJ1-4
ASSLRQSRFTATNEKLF
>TRBV4-2|TRBJ2-7
ASSQATVQGEQY
>TRBV4-3|TRBJ2-7
ASSQDGTSYEQY
>TRBV5-1|TRBJ1-2
ASSSRPQANYGYT
>TRBV19|TRBJ2-1
ASRTSLGGEQF
>TRBV5-6|TRBJ1-5
ASSLTAGNQPQH
>TRBV7-9|TRBJ2-4
ASSLAETRAY
>TRBV19|TRBJ2-1
ASSKGPSGGYYNEQF